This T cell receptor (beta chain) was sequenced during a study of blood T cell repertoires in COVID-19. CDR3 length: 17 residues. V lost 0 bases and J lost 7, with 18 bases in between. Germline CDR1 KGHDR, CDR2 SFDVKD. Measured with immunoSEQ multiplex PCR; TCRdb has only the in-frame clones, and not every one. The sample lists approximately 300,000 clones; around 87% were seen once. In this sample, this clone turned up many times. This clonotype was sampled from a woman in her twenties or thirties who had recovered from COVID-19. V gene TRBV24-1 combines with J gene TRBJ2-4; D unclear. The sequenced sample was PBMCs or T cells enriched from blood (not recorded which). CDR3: CATSDLDLPNLGNIQYF. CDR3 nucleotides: TGTGCCACCAGTGATTTGGATCTTCCCAATCTAGGCAACATTCAGTACTTC.